Shown below are 5 T cell receptor beta chains from a single sample sequenced in a study of blood T cell repertoires in COVID-19. Profiling relied on immunoSEQ multiplex PCR, and the TCRdb table lists in-frame clones only, not all of them. The sample has about 210,000 clones, around four fifths seen once. Sequences were obtained from peripheral blood. These receptors were taken from a woman aged 40 to 50 with active or convalescent COVID-19.

This clone has just one count. This chain connects TRBV6-2 or TRBV6-3 to TRBJ2-7; the match to TRBD1 covers 12 bases. The length of the CDR3 is 16 residues. Germline CDR1 reads MNHEY; CDR2 reads SVGEGT. V was clipped by 2 bases and J by 5 bases; unmatched bases: 7. CDR3 region: CASSYKGTGGLNEQYF. DNA for the CDR3: TGTGCCAGCAGTTACAAGGGGACAGGGGGCCTAAACGAGCAGTACTTC.

The V call is TRBV7-3, the J call TRBJ2-3; D remains unclear. CDR1 is SGHTA, CDR2 FQGTGA, per germline. This CDR3 spans 14 amino acids. Trimming pared 3 bases from V and 1 base from J, leaving 8 bases between. CDR3 residues: CASSFPPGTDTQYF. CDR3 DNA sequence: TGTGCCAGCAGCTTCCCCCCCGGCACAGATACGCAGTATTTT.

V and J are TRBV6-6 and TRBJ1-1; 8 bases line up with TRBD1. The CDR3 has 16 amino acids. Per the germline V gene, CDR1 is MNHNY and CDR2 is SVGAGI (reference sequence). The J segment lost 2 bases and the V segment lost 6 bases, leaving 11 bases of the junction unmatched. This CDR3 is CASRPDRTGGNTEAFF. CDR3 DNA sequence: TGTGCCAGCAGGCCGGACAGAACAGGGGGAAACACTGAAGCTTTCTTT.

J is TRBJ2-3 and V is TRBV6-4; TRBD2 agrees at 9 bases. The CDR3 spans 15 residues. Losses at the gene ends were 5 bases for V and 9 bases for J; bases not matched to a gene: 12. The V gene's germline CDR1 is MRHNA and CDR2 SNTAGT. CDR3 nucleotides: TGTGCCAGCAGTAAGCGAGCGGGGGGCGAGGGGACGCAGTATTTT. Translated, it gives CASSKRAGGEGTQYF.

This chain joins TRBV15 and TRBJ2-2; TRBD1 agrees at 9 bases. The CDR3 runs 17 residues. CDR1 is LNHNV, CDR2 YYDKDF, per germline (reference sequence). After removal of 0 bases from V and 6 bases from J, the junction contained 8 bases not matched to a gene. CDR3 DNA: TGTGCCACCAGCAGAGATCTAGGACAGGGGTCGGCCGGGGAGCTGTTTTTT. Translating gives CATSRDLGQGSAGELFF.